Shown below are 22 T cell receptor beta chains from a single sample sequenced in a study of molecular identifiers for immune sequencing clone quantification. TCRdb independently ran MiXCR on the PCR reads; one entry per CDR3 protein. The table shows 460,000 or so distinct CDR3 sequences, with about 26% occurring only once. Sample: naive CD8+ T cells from blood, with Jurkat cell RNA spiked in. Indicated subset: FACS-sorted CD8+CD4-CCR7+CD45RA+ naive T cells. The receptors originated from a human donor in good health. Some libraries in this study had Jurkat cell RNA spiked in.

In its sample, this clonotype was seen a few times. V and J are TRBV20-1 and TRBJ2-3, with TRBD1 as a possible D gene (5 bases). CDR3 length: 19 amino acids. The V end was cut by 4 bases, the J end by 1 base, with 27 bases between. Germline CDR1 and CDR2: DFQATT and SNEGSKA (reference sequence). The CDR3 DNA reads as TGCAGTGCTATAGTGGGGCCAGGCCGGAGTAAAGTTGGCACAGATACGCAGTATTTT. Translation gives CSAIVGPGRSKVGTDTQYF.

As concerns this clonotype: One end of the junction varies from germline; a read error may be responsible. The chain is built from TRBV20-1 and TRBJ2-7; 9 bases agree with TRBD1. Looked up from germline, CDR1 is DFQATT and CDR2 is SNEGSKA (reference sequence). The CDR3 length is 13 residues. The chain's CDR3 is CSARTGEAYAQYF. CDR3 nucleotides: TGCAGTGCTCGGACAGGGGAAGCCTACGCGCAGTACTTC.

Details on this clonotype: The junction departs from the called germline gene at one end, perhaps through a read error. The gene calls are TRBV5-1 and TRBJ1-4, with a tentative D call TRBD1 (5 bases). Per germline, CDR1 SGHRS and CDR2 YFSETQ. The CDR3 is made up of 14 amino acids. The CDR3 DNA reads TGCACCAGCAGCTTTTCAGGGCTTAATGAAAAACTGTTTTTT. It translates to CTSSFSGLNEKLFF.

This clonotype occurred many times. The V and J genes are TRBV4-3 and TRBJ2-7; tentatively, D is TRBD2 (5 bases). The CDR3 loop spans 15 amino acids. Germline V lookup: CDR1 LGHNA, CDR2 YSLEER. V shed 1 base and J shed 3 bases, with 13 bases lying between them. This CDR3 is CASSQGSAAGYEQYF. The CDR3, as DNA: TGCGCCAGCAGCCAAGGTTCAGCGGCAGGCTACGAGCAGTACTTC.

This clonotype was observed a few times. The CDR3 sequence: CASSFLGLAGGEVWTGELFF. The CDR3 DNA follows: TGTGCCAGCAGCTTTCTCGGACTAGCGGGGGGAGAGGTATGGACCGGGGAGCTGTTTTTT. This sequence joins TRBV7-9 and TRBJ2-2, with 14 bases identical to TRBD2. With V trimmed by 3 bases and J by 5 bases, 14 bases remained unmatched. This CDR3 has 20 amino acids. Per the germline V gene, CDR1 is SEHNR and CDR2 is FQNEAQ (reference sequence).

Remarks on this clonotype: A read error is possible here, since a much larger clone lies one base away. The CDR3 DNA sequence: TGTGCCAGCAGCTCCCGACTAGCTCTCGACCAGTACTTC. This codes for CASSSRLALDQYF. This chain connects TRBV7-6 to TRBJ2-5, with 7 nucleotides matching TRBD2. The junction had 9 bases not matched to a gene; V was cut back by 4 bases and J by 10 bases. The length of the CDR3 is 13 residues. CDR1 SGHVS and CDR2 FNYEAQ come from the germline V gene.

This clonotype was observed at least ten times. The chain links TRBV27 to TRBJ2-3; D is perhaps TRBD2 (6 bases). Trimming pared 2 bases from V and 10 bases from J, leaving 10 bases between. The CDR3 is 12 amino acids. Germline V gene lookup returns CDR1 MNHEY and CDR2 SMNVEV (reference sequence). Here the CDR3 reads CASSLGREAQYF. For the CDR3, the DNA is TGTGCCAGCAGTTTAGGCAGGGAGGCGCAGTATTTT.

To note about this clonotype: A much more abundant neighbour one base away suggests this may be a read error. V and J are TRBV12-3 or TRBV12-4 and TRBJ2-7; possible D gene TRBD2, 5 bases. The ends were cut back, 0 bases at V and 2 bases at J, with 14 bases in the middle. The CDR3 consists of 16 residues. The CDR3 loop is CASSLAPGRGAYEQYF. The CDR3 DNA is TGTGCCAGCAGTTTAGCGCCCGGACGGGGAGCCTACGAGCAGTACTTC.

This clonotype was seen at least ten times. The CDR3 is CASRGTEETQYF. As DNA, the CDR3 is TGTGCCAGTAGGGGGACTGAAGAGACCCAGTACTTC. The chain combines TRBV19 with TRBJ2-5; weak D call: TRBD2 (6 bases). CDR1 LNHDA and CDR2 SQIVND come from the germline V gene (reference sequence). V was cut by 6 bases and J by 3 bases, with 8 bases left in between. The CDR3 spans 12 residues.

This chain uses TRBV5-1 with TRBJ2-3; TRBD2 matches at 13 bases. The CDR3 has 16 residues. The V gene end was trimmed by 4 bases and the J gene end by 5 bases; junction bases not matched to a gene: 7. Germline loops: CDR1 SGHRS, CDR2 YFSETQ. The CDR3 nucleotides are TGCGCCAGCAGCATAGGGACTAGCGGGATCTTAGATACGCAGTATTTT. Protein product: CASSIGTSGILDTQYF.

This clonotype has a count of ten or more. The rearrangement links TRBV25-1 to TRBJ2-1; D is possibly TRBD1 (6 bases). The CDR3 is 17 amino acids. Trimming removed 4 bases at V and 5 bases at J, with 21 bases between. Germline V lookup: CDR1 MGHDK, CDR2 SYGVNS. The CDR3 spells CASSANPSLRDNNEQFF. The CDR3 coding sequence is TGTGCCAGCAGTGCAAACCCTAGCCTCAGGGACAACAATGAGCAGTTCTTC.

This clonotype has a count of ten or more. The chain is built from TRBV5-5 and TRBJ2-7; 8 bases are a match to TRBD1. The trim removed 0 bases at V and 2 bases at J, leaving 4 bases unmatched. CDR1 SGHKS and CDR2 YYEKEE come from the germline V gene (reference sequence). The CDR3 runs 15 residues. The CDR3 loop reads CASSLGQGSPYEQYF. CDR3 sequence (DNA): TGTGCCAGCAGCTTGGGACAGGGGAGCCCCTACGAGCAGTACTTC.

This chain's CDR3 is CASSSGGPDNQPQHF. The CDR3 nucleotides read TGTGCCAGCAGTTCGGGGGGCCCTGACAATCAGCCCCAGCATTTT. V usage is TRBV12-3 or TRBV12-4 and J usage is TRBJ1-5; perhaps TRBD1 as D (6 bases). The V and J ends lost 4 bases and 3 bases respectively, with 13 bases between them. CDR3 length equals 15 residues.

This clonotype was counted between two and nine times. This sequence joins TRBV10-2 and TRBJ2-3; 8 bases map to TRBD2. CDR1 and CDR2 from the germline V gene are WSHSY and SAAADI. CDR3 size: 14 residues. Trimming took 4 bases from V and 5 from J; bases not matched to a gene: 5. The CDR3 here is CASSAGGAVDTQYF. The DNA of the CDR3 is TGCGCCAGCAGTGCGGGGGGGGCCGTAGATACGCAGTATTTT.

The chain employs TRBV6-2 or TRBV6-3 and TRBJ1-2; D remains unclear. The CDR3 runs to 15 residues. The V gene's germline CDR1 is MNHEY and CDR2 SVGEGT. V was clipped by 7 bases and J by 4 bases, with 19 bases between them. CDR3 in amino acids: CASTPHPLAGYGYTF. DNA of the CDR3: TGTGCCAGCACCCCTCACCCCCTCGCCGGCTATGGCTACACCTTC.

About this clonotype itself: This may be a read error: a much more frequent sequence differs by one nucleotide. V is TRBV6-6 and J is TRBJ1-5; TRBD1 is a possible D gene (5 bases). Germline V CDR1 and CDR2: MNHNY, SVGAGI (reference sequence). V gave up 7 bases and J gave up 6 bases, with 13 bases separating them. The CDR3 is 13 residues long. In DNA, the CDR3 is TGTGCCAGCACCCAGGGTTCCAGTCAGCCCCAGCATTTT. This codes for CASTQGSSQPQHF.

Concerning this clonotype: It may be a read error: a sequence one base away is much more abundant. The rearrangement links TRBV29-1 to TRBJ1-1; D gene uncertain. The CDR3 spans 12 residues. Germline CDR1 is SQVTM and CDR2 is ANQGSEA. This CDR3 is CGVEALTTEAFF. CDR3 sequence (DNA): TGCGGCGTTGAGGCGCTAACCACTGAAGCTTTCTTT.

For this clonotype: This could be a read error, since a much larger clone is one nucleotide away. In DNA form, the CDR3 reads TGCAGCGTTGAGGAAATCGGAGCGAACACCGGGGCGCTGTTTTTT. Translation gives CSVEEIGANTGALFF. The chain has TRBV29-1 and TRBJ2-2; D tentatively reads TRBD1 or TRBD2 (5 bases each). The CDR3 extends over 15 amino acids. Looked up from germline, CDR1 is SQVTM and CDR2 is ANQGSEA.

On this clonotype: Lacking the conserved final phenylalanine or tryptophan, this CDR3 likely reflects a read error. The V gene is TRBV12-3 or TRBV12-4, the J gene TRBJ2-7; 7 bases line up with TRBD2. Trimming cost V 6 bases and J 3 bases; bases outside gene matches: 8. The CDR3 is 14 amino acids. CDR3: CASRSLAEDYEQYS. CDR3 in DNA: TGTGCCAGCAGGTCTCTAGCGGAGGACTACGAGCAGTACTCC.

This clonotype has ten or more counts. The chain recombines TRBV7-9 with TRBJ2-7; D may be TRBD1 or TRBD2 (5 bases each). The V gene's germline CDR1 is SEHNR and CDR2 FQNEAQ (reference sequence). The CDR3 contains 12 residues. Trimming stripped 5 bases from V and 3 bases from J, with 8 bases between. CDR3 nucleotide sequence: TGTGCCAGCAGCAGGGACGTCTACGAGCAGTACTTC. Translation gives CASSRDVYEQYF. Filled out from reference TRBV7-9 and TRBJ2-7, the complete variable domain reads DTGVSQNPRHKITKRGQNVTFRCDPISEHNRLYWYRQTLGQGPEFLTYFQNEAQLEKSRLLSDRFSAERPKGSFSTLEIQRTEQGDSAMYLCASSRDVYEQYFGPGTRLTVT.

This clonotype was seen at least ten times. The chain employs TRBV4-1 and TRBJ1-1, with TRBD1 matching over 10 bases. There are 18 residues in the CDR3. V was pared by 4 bases and J by 5 bases, with 16 bases of the junction left unmatched. Germline CDR1 MGHRA, CDR2 YSYEKL. The CDR3 nucleotides read TGCGCCAGCAGCCCTACCGGGACAGGGGCACGAGAGAATACTGAAGCTTTCTTT. Its translation is CASSPTGTGARENTEAFF.

This clonotype was detected many times. The V gene is TRBV5-1, the J gene TRBJ2-7; tentative D call: TRBD2 (6 bases). The V end lost 10 bases, the J end lost 3 bases, and 26 bases lay between the germline ends. CDR1 and CDR2 (germline): SGHRS, YFSETQ. This CDR3 has 16 residues. CDR3 DNA: TGCGCCGGGGCCAGCGAAGCGGGCCTTCGATACTACGAGCAGTACTTC. Residues: CAGASEAGLRYYEQYF.